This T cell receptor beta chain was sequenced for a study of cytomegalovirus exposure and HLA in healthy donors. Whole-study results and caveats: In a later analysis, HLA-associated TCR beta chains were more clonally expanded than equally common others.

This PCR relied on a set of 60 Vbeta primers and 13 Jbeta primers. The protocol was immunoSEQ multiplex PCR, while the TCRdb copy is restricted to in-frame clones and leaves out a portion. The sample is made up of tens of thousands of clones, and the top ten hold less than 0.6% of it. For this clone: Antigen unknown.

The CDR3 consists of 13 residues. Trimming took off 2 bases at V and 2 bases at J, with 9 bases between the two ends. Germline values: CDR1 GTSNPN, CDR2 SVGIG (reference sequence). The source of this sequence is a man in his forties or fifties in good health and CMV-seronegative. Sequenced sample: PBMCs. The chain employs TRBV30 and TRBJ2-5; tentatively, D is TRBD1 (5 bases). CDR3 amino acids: CAWSQGTQETQYF. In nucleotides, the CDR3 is TGTGCCTGGAGTCAGGGTACGCAAGAGACCCAGTACTTC.